The clone carrying this TCR beta chain was seen a handful of times. Constant-segment primers and 5'RACE yielded cDNA libraries for TCR alpha and TCR beta, each carrying sample barcodes and UMIs. Via MiXCR, TCRdb re-called the 5' RACE reads, giving one row per CDR3 protein. Among a few hundred thousand distinct CDR3 sequences listed, around a quarter were seen once. The sample belongs to a study of T-cell memory formation after mild COVID-19. Study-wide context: The TCR clusters were mostly specific to one donor.

V was pared by 5 bases and J by 6 bases, with 19 bases between. This CDR3 spans 15 amino acids. Sequenced sample: PBMCs or a T cell subset sorted from them (not recorded which). The sequence derives from an adult woman who had mild COVID-19 (a few samples of this study predate the infection). Cell type and time point are not known. J is TRBJ2-5 and V is TRBV12-3 or TRBV12-4, with unresolved D. CDR3 sequence (DNA): TGTGCCAGCAGTCCTACCCAGCTAGGTGATCAGACCCAGTACTTC. Encoded protein: CASSPTQLGDQTQYF.